A few counts support the clone carrying this T cell receptor (beta chain). Its antigen is unknown. The sample is drawn from a study of cytomegalovirus exposure and HLA in healthy donors. Background on the study: Clustering assigned around 77% of the approximately 430 genotyped donors to the Caucasian-associated ancestry cluster. Study results and caveats: Three CMV-associated chains proved CMV antigen-specific in vitro. Presence/absence analysis assumed near-uniform sequencing depth across donors.

The CDR3 extends over 13 amino acids. Germline V gene data show CDR1 as SGHNT and CDR2 as YYREEE (reference sequence). The V end was cut by 5 bases, the J end by 5 bases, with 13 bases between. In the PCR, 60 Vbeta and 13 Jbeta primers were used. Sequencing used immunoSEQ multiplex PCR; TCRdb keeps in-frame clones, though not all of them. The sample includes 74,000 or so clones, roughly 65% of them seen just once. Sequences were obtained from PBMCs. The J gene is TRBJ1-1, the V gene TRBV5-4; a possible D gene is TRBD1 (5 bases). The sequence was collected from a woman between 25 and 40 years old in good health and CMV-seronegative. This chain's CDR3 is CASRFQGQTEAFF. CDR3 bases: TGTGCCAGCAGGTTTCAGGGTCAGACTGAAGCTTTCTTT.